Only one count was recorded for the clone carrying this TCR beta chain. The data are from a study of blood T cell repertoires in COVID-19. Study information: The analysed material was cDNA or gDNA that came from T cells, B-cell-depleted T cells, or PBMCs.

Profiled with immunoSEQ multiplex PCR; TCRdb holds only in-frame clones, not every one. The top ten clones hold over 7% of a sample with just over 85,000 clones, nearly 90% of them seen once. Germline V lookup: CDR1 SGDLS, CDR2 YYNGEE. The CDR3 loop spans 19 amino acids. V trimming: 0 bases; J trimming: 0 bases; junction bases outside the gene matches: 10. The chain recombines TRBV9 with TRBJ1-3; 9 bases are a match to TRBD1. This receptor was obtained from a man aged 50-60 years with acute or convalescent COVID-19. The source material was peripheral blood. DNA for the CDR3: TGTGCCAGCAGCGTAGCTGGCACAGGGGGCGTTCGCTCTGGAAACACCATATATTTT. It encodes CASSVAGTGGVRSGNTIYF.